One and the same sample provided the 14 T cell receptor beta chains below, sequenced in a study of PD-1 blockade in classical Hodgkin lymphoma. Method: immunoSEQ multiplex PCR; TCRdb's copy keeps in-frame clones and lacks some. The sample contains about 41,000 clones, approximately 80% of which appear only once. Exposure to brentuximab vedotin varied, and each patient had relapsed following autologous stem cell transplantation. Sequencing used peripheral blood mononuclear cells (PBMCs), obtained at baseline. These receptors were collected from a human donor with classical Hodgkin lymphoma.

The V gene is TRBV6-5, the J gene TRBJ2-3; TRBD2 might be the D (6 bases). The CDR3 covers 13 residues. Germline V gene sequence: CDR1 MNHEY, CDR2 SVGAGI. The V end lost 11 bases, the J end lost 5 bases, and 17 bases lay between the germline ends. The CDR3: CASSRRGVDTQYF. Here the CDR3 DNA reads TGTGCCTCGTCCCGGAGGGGAGTAGATACGCAGTATTTT.

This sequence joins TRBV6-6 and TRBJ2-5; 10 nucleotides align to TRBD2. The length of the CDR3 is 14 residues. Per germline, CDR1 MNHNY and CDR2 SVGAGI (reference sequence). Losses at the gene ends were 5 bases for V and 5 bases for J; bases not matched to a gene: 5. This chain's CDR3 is CASSVEAGGETQYF. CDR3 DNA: TGTGCCAGCAGTGTCGAAGCGGGAGGGGAGACCCAGTACTTC.

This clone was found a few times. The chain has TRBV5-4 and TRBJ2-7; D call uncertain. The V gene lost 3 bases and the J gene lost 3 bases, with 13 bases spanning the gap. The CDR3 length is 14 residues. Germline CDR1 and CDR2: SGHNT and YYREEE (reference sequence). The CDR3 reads CASSSTVKHYEQYF. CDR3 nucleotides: TGTGCCAGCAGCTCGACGGTAAAACACTACGAGCAGTACTTC. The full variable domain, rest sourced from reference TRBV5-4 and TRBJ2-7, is ETGVTQSPTHLIKTRGQQVTLRCSSQSGHNTVSWYQQALGQGPQFIFQYYREEENGRGNFPPRFSGLQFPNYSSELNVNALELDDSALYLCASSSTVKHYEQYFGPGTRLTVT.

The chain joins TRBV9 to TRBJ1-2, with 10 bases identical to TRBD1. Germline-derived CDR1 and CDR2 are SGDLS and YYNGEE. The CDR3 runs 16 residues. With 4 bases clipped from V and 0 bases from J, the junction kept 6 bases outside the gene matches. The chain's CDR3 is CASSPRGQGANYGYTF. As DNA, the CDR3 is TGTGCCAGCAGCCCGCGAGGACAGGGGGCTAACTATGGCTACACCTTC.

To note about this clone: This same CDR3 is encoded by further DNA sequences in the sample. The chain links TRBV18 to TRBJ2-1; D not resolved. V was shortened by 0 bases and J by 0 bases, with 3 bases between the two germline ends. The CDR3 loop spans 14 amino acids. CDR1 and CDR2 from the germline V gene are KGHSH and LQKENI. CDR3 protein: CASSPPNSYNEQFF. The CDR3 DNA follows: TGTGCCAGCTCACCACCGAACTCCTACAATGAGCAGTTCTTC.

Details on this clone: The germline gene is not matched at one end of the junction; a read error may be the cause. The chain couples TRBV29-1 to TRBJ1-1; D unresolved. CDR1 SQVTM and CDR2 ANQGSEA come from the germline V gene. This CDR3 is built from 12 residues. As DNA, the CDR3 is TGCAGCGTCGAAGCCCTTGGCACTGAAGCTTTCTTT. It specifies CSVEALGTEAFF. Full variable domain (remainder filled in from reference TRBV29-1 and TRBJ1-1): SAVISQKPSRDICQRGTSLTIQCQVDSQVTMMFWYRQQPGQSLTLIATANQGSEATYESGFVIDKFPISRPNLTFSTLTVSNMSPEDSSIYLCSVEALGTEAFFGQGTRLTVV.

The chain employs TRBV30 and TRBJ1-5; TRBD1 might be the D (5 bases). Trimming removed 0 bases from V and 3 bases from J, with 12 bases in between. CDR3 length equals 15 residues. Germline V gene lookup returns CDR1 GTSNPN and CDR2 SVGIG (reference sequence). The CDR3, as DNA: TGTGCCTGGAGTGTTGGTCAGGGATACAATCAGCCCCAGCATTTT. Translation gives CAWSVGQGYNQPQHF.

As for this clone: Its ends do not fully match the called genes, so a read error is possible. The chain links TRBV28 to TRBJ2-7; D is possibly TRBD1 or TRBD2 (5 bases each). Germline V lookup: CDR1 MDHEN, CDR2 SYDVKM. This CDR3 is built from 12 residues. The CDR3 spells CASSLVHGASYF. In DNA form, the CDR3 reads TGTGCCAGCAGTTTGGTACACGGGGCTAGCTATTTC.

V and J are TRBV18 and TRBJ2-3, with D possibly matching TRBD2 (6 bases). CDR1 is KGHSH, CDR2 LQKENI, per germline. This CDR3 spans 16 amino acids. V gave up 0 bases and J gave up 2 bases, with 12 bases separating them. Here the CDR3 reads CASSPPGGTLTDTQYF. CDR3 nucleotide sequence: TGTGCCAGCTCACCACCGGGGGGAACACTCACAGATACGCAGTATTTT.

In DNA form, the CDR3 reads TGCGCCAGCAGCCGATCCCCGCCCCCGCTAATAGAGACCCAGTACTTC. This sequence encodes CASSRSPPPLIETQYF. The chain carries TRBV4-1 and TRBJ2-5, with unresolved D. CDR3 size: 16 residues. With 4 bases removed from V and 4 bases from J, the gap between germline ends came to 19 bases. Germline V gives CDR1 MGHRA, CDR2 YSYEKL.

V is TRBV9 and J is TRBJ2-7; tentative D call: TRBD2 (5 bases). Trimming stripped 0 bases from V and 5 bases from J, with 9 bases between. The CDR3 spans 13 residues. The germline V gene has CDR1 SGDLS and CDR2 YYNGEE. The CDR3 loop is CASSVGSGNEQYF. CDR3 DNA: TGTGCCAGCAGCGTAGGGTCCGGGAACGAGCAGTACTTC.

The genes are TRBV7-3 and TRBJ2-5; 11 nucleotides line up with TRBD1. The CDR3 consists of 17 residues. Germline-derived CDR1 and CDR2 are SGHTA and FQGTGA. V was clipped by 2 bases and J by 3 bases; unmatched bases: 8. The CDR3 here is CASSLVTGTGGKETQYF. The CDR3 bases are TGTGCCAGCAGCTTAGTTACCGGGACAGGGGGGAAAGAGACCCAGTACTTC.

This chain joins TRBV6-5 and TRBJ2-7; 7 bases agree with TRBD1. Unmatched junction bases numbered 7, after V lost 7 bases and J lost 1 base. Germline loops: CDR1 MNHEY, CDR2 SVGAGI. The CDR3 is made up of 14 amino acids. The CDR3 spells CASTSQTGSYEQYF. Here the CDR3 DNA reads TGTGCCAGCACCTCCCAGACAGGGTCCTACGAGCAGTACTTC.

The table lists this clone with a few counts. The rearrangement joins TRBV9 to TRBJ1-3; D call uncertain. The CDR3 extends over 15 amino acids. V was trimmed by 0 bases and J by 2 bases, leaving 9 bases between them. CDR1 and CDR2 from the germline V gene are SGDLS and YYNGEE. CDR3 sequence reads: CASSVGRVPGNTIYF. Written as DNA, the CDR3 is TGTGCCAGCAGCGTAGGGCGGGTCCCTGGAAACACCATATATTTT.